The present entry profiles one TCR beta chain with its context. Profiling relied on immunoSEQ multiplex PCR, and the TCRdb table lists in-frame clones only, not all of them. The sample contains around 620,000 clones, 80% to 90% of which appear only once. The germline V gene encodes CDR1 MDHEN and CDR2 SYDVKM. Trimming removed 7 bases from V and 10 bases from J; junction bases left unmatched: 9. This CDR3 comprises 14 residues. The sample belongs to a study of blood T cell repertoires in COVID-19. In the study overall: The United States, Italy and Spain provided the acute and convalescent COVID-19 samples. Nucleic acid was either cDNA or gDNA, and it came from T cells, B-cell-depleted T cells, or PBMCs.

The material sequenced was peripheral blood. The chain employs TRBV28 and TRBJ1-6; 8 bases map to TRBD1. This TCR was recovered from a woman aged 18-29 years with acute or convalescent COVID-19. This chain's CDR3 is CASTFDDRGSPLHF. The DNA of the CDR3 is TGTGCCAGCACCTTCGACGACAGGGGATCACCCCTCCACTTT.